The clone carrying this T cell receptor beta chain was picked up many times. What it binds is unknown. The data derive from a study of T cells in Graves' hyperthyroidism and ophthalmopathy. When ophthalmopathy did not progress within 18 months, Graves' hyperthyroidism was considered stable. Hyperthyroidism patients were newly diagnosed, had disease duration under 2 months, and were aged 18 to 65 years. Germline V gene lookup returns CDR1 MNHEY and CDR2 SMNVEV (reference sequence). Trimming took 5 bases from V and 5 from J; bases not matched to a gene: 5. The CDR3 consists of 14 residues. The TCR beta CDR3 regions underwent amplification using RNA transcripts as the source. First-round RT-PCR targeting the TCR CDR3 was performed with the HTBI primer set. MiXCR, applied by TCRdb to the multiplex PCR reads, yields one record per CDR3 protein. Here the sample spans under 800,000 distinct CDR3 sequences, approximately 14% being singletons.

Study-wide results and limits: Most clonotypes expanded in the thyroid (above 0.001) were also present in blood.

The sample comprised blood. This chain joins TRBV27 and TRBJ1-4; TRBD1 aligns across 7 bases. The sequence was obtained from a woman under 30 with Graves' hyperthyroidism. The CDR3 sequence: CASSTRQGNEKLFF. The CDR3 DNA sequence: TGTGCCAGCAGTACCAGACAGGGAAATGAAAAACTGTTTTTT.